One and the same sample provided the 7 T cell receptor beta chains below, sequenced in a study of blood T cell repertoires in COVID-19. Method: immunoSEQ multiplex PCR; TCRdb's copy keeps in-frame clones and lacks some. The table has about 110,000 clones, about 80% seen once. Sequenced sample: peripheral blood. The receptors come from a woman over 75 with acute or convalescent COVID-19.

V usage is TRBV28 and J usage is TRBJ2-2; the D is unclear. Trimming removed 3 bases from V and 5 bases from J, with 4 bases in between. This CDR3 region has 12 residues. The germline gives CDR1 MDHEN, CDR2 SYDVKM. The CDR3 DNA sequence: TGTGCCAGCAGTTTCCTGACCGGGGAGCTGTTTTTT. Amino acids: CASSFLTGELFF.

V is TRBV2 and J is TRBJ2-7, with TRBD2 matching over 7 bases. CDR3 length equals 13 residues. The junction had 4 bases not matched to a gene; V was cut back by 2 bases and J by 6 bases. Germline V CDR1 and CDR2: SNHLY, FYNNEI. The CDR3 protein is CASSETGGGEQYF. CDR3 sequence (DNA): TGTGCCAGCAGTGAAACGGGAGGAGGCGAGCAGTACTTC.

CDR3 DNA: TGCGCCAGCAGCCAAGAGGGGACAGCCTCCTACGAGCAGTACTTC. Its protein product is CASSQEGTASYEQYF. V gene TRBV4-3 combines with J gene TRBJ2-7, with TRBD1 matching 7 bases. CDR3 length: 15 residues. The V gene's germline CDR1 is LGHNA and CDR2 YSLEER. V gave up 0 bases and J gave up 0 bases; unmatched junction bases: 2.

CDR3 sequence reads: CASSLARGDTQYF. The CDR3 region has the DNA TGTGCCAGCAGCTTGGCCAGAGGGGATACGCAGTATTTT. The chain joins TRBV5-4 to TRBJ2-3; perhaps TRBD2 as D (5 bases). Germline CDR1 SGHNT, CDR2 YYREEE (reference sequence). The CDR3 is 13 residues long. The V and J ends lost 0 bases and 6 bases respectively, with 8 bases between them.

This chain uses TRBV19 with TRBJ2-7, with D possibly TRBD2 on 6 matching bases. The CDR3 runs to 14 residues. V lost 8 bases, J lost 0 bases, and 14 bases lay in between. Germline CDR1 reads LNHDA; CDR2 reads SQIVND (reference sequence). In DNA form, the CDR3 reads TGTGCCAGTTACGGCGGGGAGAACTCCTACGAGCAGTACTTC. It encodes CASYGGENSYEQYF.

The chain couples TRBV5-1 to TRBJ2-1; 9 nucleotides agree with TRBD2. Trimming took 4 bases from V and 0 from J; bases not matched to a gene: 11. From germline, CDR1 is SGHRS and CDR2 YFSETQ. There are 18 residues in the CDR3. DNA of the CDR3: TGCGCCAGCAGCGGATGGAGGCTAGCGGGATTCTCCTACAATGAGCAGTTCTTC. Protein: CASSGWRLAGFSYNEQFF.

The V call is TRBV24-1, the J call TRBJ2-5, with TRBD2 matching over 7 bases. The CDR3 runs 13 residues. V was pared by 5 bases and J by 4 bases, with 3 bases of the junction left unmatched. Germline V lookup: CDR1 KGHDR, CDR2 SFDVKD. This CDR3 is CATSGVAGETQYF. CDR3 bases: TGTGCCACCAGTGGGGTAGCGGGAGAGACCCAGTACTTC.